The present entry profiles one T cell receptor beta chain with its context. Its target is not known. These data belong to a study of shared clonotypes between healthy human individuals. Study-level findings and limits: Some clonotypes were shared by all four sorted-subset donors, while others were not shared. The non-shared ones had lower generation probabilities than the shared ones. An effect of sequencing depth on clonotype sharing among donors was expected.

Replicate PCRs run on sorted subsets employed around 200 ng DNA, tens of thousands of T cell genomes. In the original workflow: Junction-only immunoSEQ data arrived without quality scores, meaning filtering differed. The table came from immunoSEQ multiplex PCR; TCRdb's copy has only in-frame clones and leaves some out. From that table come the V and J calls and clone size; the DNA was used to work out D and trimming. Among 2 million to 2.5 million clones listed, approximately 94% were seen once. Germline V gene sequence: CDR1 SNHLY, CDR2 FYNNEI. The CDR3 totals 17 residues. V dropped 0 bases and J dropped 5 bases, with 17 bases sitting between them.

The chain links TRBV2 to TRBJ2-1; perhaps TRBD2 as D (5 bases). The sequenced material came from naive CD4+ T cells sorted from blood. Subset described: CD45RA+ positively selected. The source is a man younger than 35 in good health. The CDR3 region has the DNA TGTGCCAGCAGTGAAGCGCTTGGCCTTACGAGGGACAATGAGCAGTTCTTC. It yields the protein CASSEALGLTRDNEQFF.